This T cell receptor beta chain was retrieved from a study of shared clonotypes between healthy human individuals. The length of the CDR3 is 14 residues. Germline lookup yields CDR1 LGHNA and CDR2 YNFKEQ. After removal of 4 bases from V and 4 bases from J, the junction contained 6 bases not matched to a gene. Genomic DNA of each subset was evenly split across several immunoSEQ plates. The authors' processing: Junction-only sequences without quality scores came from ImmunoSEQ, so filtering differed. Libraries were prepared by immunoSEQ multiplex PCR; TCRdb keeps only in-frame clonotypes and omits some of them. V and J calls and clone size are as listed in that table; D and trimming were resolved from the DNA. The data show approximately 1.9 million clones, roughly 93% seen once. Study-wide findings and caveats: Across a handful of donors, naive CD4 shared around 5.1%, naive CD8 more than 3%, memory CD4 roughly 2.3%, memory CD8 roughly 0.37%.

This clone was seen only a few times. Its antigen is as yet unknown. CD8 cells regarded as naive lacked CD45RO, were positively chosen for CCR7, and omitted terminally differentiated effector memory CD45RA+ cells. The sequencing input was naive CD8+ T cells from PBMCs. The gene calls are TRBV4-2 and TRBJ1-1, with 7 bases lining up with TRBD1. The sequence came from a man aged 18 to 29 in good health. Some clones in this sample may be carry-over from other donors' samples. The CDR3 coding sequence is TGTGCCAGCAGCCCCGGACAGGCGAGCACTGAAGCTTTCTTT. Amino acid sequence: CASSPGQASTEAFF.